The rows below give T cell receptor beta chains drawn from one sample of a study of cytomegalovirus exposure and HLA in healthy donors. Method: immunoSEQ multiplex PCR; TCRdb's copy keeps in-frame clones and lacks some. The table records 210,000 or so clones, 76% of them present only once. Sequenced input: PBMCs. The source is a man younger than 35 in good health and CMV-seronegative. CDR3s include the opening cysteine and the closing phenylalanine or tryptophan. The order of the fields is D gene, V gene, J gene, clone size, CDR3 protein, CDR3 DNA. D genes are given only for firm matches. The size of a clone is reported for some rows only, either as once, few or many, or as a class for expanded clones.

d_gene: TRBD2
v_gene: TRBV5-1
j_gene: TRBJ2-1
abundance: few
CDR3aa: CASSLIGGRPYNEQFF
CDR3nt: TGCGCCAGCAGCTTAATAGGCGGGAGGCCCTACAATGAGCAGTTCTTC

d_gene: .
v_gene: TRBV5-1
j_gene: TRBJ2-2
abundance: once
CDR3aa: CASSSMTVLAWNTGELFF
CDR3nt: TGCGCCAGCAGCTCCATGACAGTGCTCGCGTGGAACACCGGGGAGCTGTTTTTT

d_gene: .
v_gene: TRBV27
j_gene: TRBJ2-7
abundance: once
CDR3aa: CASSFTGYEQYF
CDR3nt: TGTGCCAGCAGTTTTACAGGGTACGAGCAGTACTTC

d_gene: TRBD1
v_gene: TRBV23-1
j_gene: TRBJ2-1
abundance: .
CDR3aa: CASSQSGTGIYNEQFF
CDR3nt: TGCGCCAGCAGTCAATCGGGGACAGGGATTTACAATGAGCAGTTCTTC

d_gene: .
v_gene: TRBV6-1
j_gene: TRBJ2-7
abundance: .
CDR3aa: CASYTQENYEQYF
CDR3nt: TGTGCCAGCTATACCCAGGAAAACTACGAGCAGTACTTC

d_gene: TRBD1
v_gene: TRBV13
j_gene: TRBJ1-2
abundance: .
CDR3aa: CASSLTRGTGDYGYTF
CDR3nt: TGTGCCAGCAGCCTGACCCGAGGGACAGGGGACTATGGCTACACCTTC

d_gene: .
v_gene: TRBV2
j_gene: TRBJ1-2
abundance: .
CDR3aa: CASSELGVGYGYTF
CDR3nt: TGTGCCAGCAGTGAGCTAGGGGTCGGCTATGGCTACACCTTC

d_gene: TRBD1
v_gene: TRBV29-1
j_gene: TRBJ1-1
abundance: .
CDR3aa: CSVERQGNTEAFF
CDR3nt: TGCAGCGTTGAACGACAGGGAAACACTGAAGCTTTCTTT

d_gene: TRBD2
v_gene: TRBV4-1
j_gene: TRBJ2-3
abundance: .
CDR3aa: CASSRTSGSGDTQYF
CDR3nt: TGCGCCAGCAGCCGGACTAGCGGGAGTGGAGATACGCAGTATTTT

d_gene: .
v_gene: TRBV6-6
j_gene: TRBJ2-4
abundance: once
CDR3aa: CAAAPAKNIQYF
CDR3nt: TGTGCCGCGGCACCTGCCAAAAACATTCAGTACTTC

d_gene: TRBD1
v_gene: TRBV11-2
j_gene: TRBJ2-5
abundance: few
CDR3aa: CASSLASGDRARTQYF
CDR3nt: TGTGCCAGCAGCTTAGCATCAGGGGACAGGGCACGGACCCAGTACTTC

d_gene: .
v_gene: TRBV21-1
j_gene: TRBJ1-2
abundance: .
CDR3aa: CASSKGTGGRSGYTF
CDR3nt: TGTGCCAGCAGCAAAGGGACGGGGGGGAGAAGTGGCTACACCTTC

d_gene: .
v_gene: TRBV18
j_gene: TRBJ1-1
abundance: .
CDR3aa: CASSPGNTEAFF
CDR3nt: TGTGCCAGCTCACCGGGCAACACTGAAGCTTTCTTT

d_gene: TRBD1
v_gene: TRBV28
j_gene: TRBJ1-2
abundance: .
CDR3aa: CASSPKGTGINGYTF
CDR3nt: TGTGCCAGCAGCCCCAAGGGGACAGGGATCAATGGCTACACCTTC